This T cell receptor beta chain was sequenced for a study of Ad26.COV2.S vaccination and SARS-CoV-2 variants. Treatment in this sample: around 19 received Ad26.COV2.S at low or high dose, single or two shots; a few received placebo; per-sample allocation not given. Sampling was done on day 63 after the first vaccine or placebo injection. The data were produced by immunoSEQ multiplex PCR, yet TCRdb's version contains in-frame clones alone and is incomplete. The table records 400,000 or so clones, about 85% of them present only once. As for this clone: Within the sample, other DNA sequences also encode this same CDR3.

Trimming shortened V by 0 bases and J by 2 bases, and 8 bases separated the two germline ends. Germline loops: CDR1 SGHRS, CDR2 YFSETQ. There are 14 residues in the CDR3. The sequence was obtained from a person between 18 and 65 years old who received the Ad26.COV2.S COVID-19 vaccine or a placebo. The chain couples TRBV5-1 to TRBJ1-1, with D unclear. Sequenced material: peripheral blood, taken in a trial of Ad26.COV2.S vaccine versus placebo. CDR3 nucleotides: TGCGCCAGCAGCTTGGCGGGAGGAAACACTGAAGCTTTCTTT. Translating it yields CASSLAGGNTEAFF.